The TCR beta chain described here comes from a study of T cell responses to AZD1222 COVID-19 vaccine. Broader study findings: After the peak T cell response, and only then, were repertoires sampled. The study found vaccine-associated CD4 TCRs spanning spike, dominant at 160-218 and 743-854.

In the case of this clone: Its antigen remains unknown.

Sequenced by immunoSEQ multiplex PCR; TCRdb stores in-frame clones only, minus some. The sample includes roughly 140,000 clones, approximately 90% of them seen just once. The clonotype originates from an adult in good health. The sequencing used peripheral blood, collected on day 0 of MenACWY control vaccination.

The CDR3 sequence is CAIHPSANTGELFF. CDR3 DNA: TGTGCCATCCACCCGTCCGCGAACACCGGGGAGCTGTTTTTT. The chain is built from TRBV10-3 and TRBJ2-2, with no clear D. Germline V CDR1 and CDR2: ENHRY, SYGVKD. V lost 8 bases and J lost 0, with 10 bases in between. This CDR3 has 14 amino acids.